A selection of T cell receptor beta chains follows, all from one sample in a study of T cells after somatic rescue of genetic block. Clones were sequenced by immunoSEQ multiplex PCR, and TCRdb holds only the in-frame ones, with some missing. This sample has about 110,000 clones; approximately 90% occur once, and the top ten carry roughly 1.5%. Sequenced material: peripheral blood mononuclear cells (PBMCs). These receptor sequences come from a woman younger than 35. Each CDR3 is given with its conserved first and last residue. The D gene is left open where the match is weak. Only some rows state a clone size, as once, few, many or a class for expanded clones.

v_gene	j_gene	d_gene	abundance	CDR3aa	CDR3nt
TRBV19	TRBJ1-5	-	-	CASTGRDHQPQHF	TGTGCCAGTACGGGCAGGGATCATCAGCCCCAGCATTTT
TRBV2	TRBJ2-3	-	once	CASSTLRTSTDTQYF	TGTGCCAGCAGTACTCTCCGGACTAGCACAGATACGCAGTATTTT
TRBV19	TRBJ1-1	TRBD1	-	CASSPKTGVRGNTEAFF	TGTGCCAGTAGCCCTAAGACAGGGGTAAGAGGGAACACTGAAGCTTTCTTT
TRBV5-4	TRBJ1-2	TRBD1	-	CASRGTGTGAYYGYTF	TGTGCCAGCAGAGGGACCGGGACAGGGGCCTACTATGGCTACACCTTC
TRBV18	TRBJ2-2	-	-	CASSPLPDSPTGELFF	TGTGCCAGCTCACCTCTCCCGGACAGCCCCACCGGGGAGCTGTTTTTT
TRBV19	TRBJ1-4	TRBD1	-	CASGQAGATNEKLFF	TGTGCCAGTGGACAGGCTGGAGCAACTAATGAAAAACTGTTTTTT
TRBV28	TRBJ1-1	-	-	CASSFRGLGTEAFF	TGTGCCAGCAGTTTCCGAGGCCTGGGGACTGAAGCTTTCTTT
TRBV7-2	TRBJ2-5	TRBD2	-	CASSVGLAEETQYF	TGTGCCAGCAGCGTGGGACTAGCGGAAGAGACCCAGTACTTC
TRBV29-1	TRBJ2-5	-	once	CSVLDQETQYF	TGCAGCGTCTTGGACCAAGAGACCCAGTACTTC
TRBV7-2	TRBJ2-7	-	-	CASSLGWQNYEQYF	TGTGCCAGCAGCTTAGGATGGCAGAACTACGAGCAGTACTTC
TRBV11-1	TRBJ1-6	-	-	CASSLRGSPLHF	TGTGCCAGCAGCTTACGGGGTTCACCCCTCCACTTT
TRBV5-4	TRBJ2-5	-	once	CASSLEARETQYF	TGTGCCAGCAGCTTGGAAGCCCGGGAGACCCAGTACTTC
TRBV5-1	TRBJ2-5	-	-	CASSPMGETQYF	TGCGCCAGCAGCCCTATGGGTGAGACCCAGTACTTC
TRBV18	TRBJ2-7	TRBD1	-	CASSPMTGEHEQYF	TGTGCCAGCTCACCCATGACAGGGGAACACGAGCAGTACTTC
TRBV4-3	TRBJ2-1	TRBD1	once	CASSLGPADRGVEQFF	TGCGCCAGCAGCCTCGGCCCCGCCGACAGGGGGGTAGAGCAGTTCTTC
TRBV9	TRBJ1-2	TRBD1	-	CASSVDQGATPNYGYTF	TGTGCCAGCAGCGTAGATCAGGGGGCAACCCCTAACTATGGCTACACCTTC
TRBV9	TRBJ2-4	-	-	CASSVEGAMAKNIQYF	TGTGCCAGCAGCGTAGAAGGGGCCATGGCCAAAAACATTCAGTACTTC
TRBV9	TRBJ2-5	TRBD2	once	CASSIGTSGGTQETQYF	TGTGCCAGCAGCATCGGGACTAGCGGGGGGACGCAAGAGACCCAGTACTTC
TRBV7-9	TRBJ2-2	-	-	CASSLVGSGTGELFF	TGTGCCAGCAGCTTAGTGGGGAGCGGCACCGGGGAGCTGTTTTTT
TRBV4-1	TRBJ1-2	-	-	CASSQVQGTVGYTF	TGCGCCAGCAGCCAGGTCCAGGGGACTGTCGGCTACACCTTC
TRBV30	TRBJ1-1	TRBD1	-	CAWRTQTGQTGGAFF	TGTGCCTGGAGGACCCAGACAGGCCAAACAGGGGGAGCTTTCTTT
TRBV14	TRBJ1-6	-	-	CASSARGSSYNSPLHF	TGTGCCAGCAGTGCTAGGGGAAGCTCCTATAATTCACCCCTCCACTTT
TRBV5-4	TRBJ2-7	TRBD1	-	CASSLVDRGREQYF	TGTGCCAGCAGCTTGGTTGACAGGGGGCGTGAGCAGTACTTC
TRBV6-1	TRBJ2-7	-	-	CASGEGAREQYF	TGTGCCAGCGGGGAGGGGGCGCGAGAGCAGTACTTC
TRBV29-1	TRBJ2-7	TRBD1	-	CSVVFLLQGLEQYF	TGCAGCGTTGTGTTCCTTTTACAGGGGCTCGAGCAGTACTTC